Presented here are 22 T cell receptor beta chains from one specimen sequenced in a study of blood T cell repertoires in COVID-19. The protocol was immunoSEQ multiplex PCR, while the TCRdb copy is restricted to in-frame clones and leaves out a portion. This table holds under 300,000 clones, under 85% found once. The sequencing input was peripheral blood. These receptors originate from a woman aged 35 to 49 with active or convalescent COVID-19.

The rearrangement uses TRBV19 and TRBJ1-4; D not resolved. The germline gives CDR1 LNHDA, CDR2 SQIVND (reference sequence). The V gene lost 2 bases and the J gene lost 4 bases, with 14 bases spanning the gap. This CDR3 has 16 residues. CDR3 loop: CASSITPAGGNEKLFF. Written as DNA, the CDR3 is TGTGCCAGTAGTATAACCCCCGCAGGAGGTAATGAAAAACTGTTTTTT.

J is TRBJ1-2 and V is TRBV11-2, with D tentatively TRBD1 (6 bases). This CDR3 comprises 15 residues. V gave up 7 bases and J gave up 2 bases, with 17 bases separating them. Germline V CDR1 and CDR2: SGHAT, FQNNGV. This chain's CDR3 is CASTITLGQNYGYTF. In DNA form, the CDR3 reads TGTGCCAGCACAATTACTCTCGGACAGAACTATGGCTACACCTTC.

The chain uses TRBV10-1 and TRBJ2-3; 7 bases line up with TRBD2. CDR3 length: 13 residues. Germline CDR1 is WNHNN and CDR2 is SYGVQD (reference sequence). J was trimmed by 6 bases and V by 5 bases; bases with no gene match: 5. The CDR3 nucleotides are TGCGCCAGCAGTCGTGGACTAGAGGATACGCAGTATTTT. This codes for CASSRGLEDTQYF.

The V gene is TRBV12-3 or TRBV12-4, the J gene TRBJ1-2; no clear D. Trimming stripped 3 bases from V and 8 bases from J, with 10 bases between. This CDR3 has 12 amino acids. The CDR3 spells CASSFEARGYTF. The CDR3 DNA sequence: TGTGCCAGCAGTTTTGAGGCTCGGGGCTACACCTTC.

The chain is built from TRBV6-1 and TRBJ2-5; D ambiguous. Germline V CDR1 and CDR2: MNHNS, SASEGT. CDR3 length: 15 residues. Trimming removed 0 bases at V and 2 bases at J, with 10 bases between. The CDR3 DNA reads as TGTGCCAGCAGTGAAGCTCCAGGCCGGCAAGAGACCCAGTACTTC. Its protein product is CASSEAPGRQETQYF.

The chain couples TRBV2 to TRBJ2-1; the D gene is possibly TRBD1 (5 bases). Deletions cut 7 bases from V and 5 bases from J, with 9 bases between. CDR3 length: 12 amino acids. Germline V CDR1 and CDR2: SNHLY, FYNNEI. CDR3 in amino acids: CASNRQNNEQFF. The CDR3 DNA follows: TGTGCCAGCAACAGACAGAACAATGAGCAGTTCTTC.

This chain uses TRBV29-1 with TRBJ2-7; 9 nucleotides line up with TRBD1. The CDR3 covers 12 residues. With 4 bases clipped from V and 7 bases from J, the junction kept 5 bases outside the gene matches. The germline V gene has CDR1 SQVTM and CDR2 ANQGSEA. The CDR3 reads CSVGPGTGEQYF. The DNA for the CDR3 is TGCAGCGTTGGCCCAGGGACAGGGGAGCAGTACTTC.

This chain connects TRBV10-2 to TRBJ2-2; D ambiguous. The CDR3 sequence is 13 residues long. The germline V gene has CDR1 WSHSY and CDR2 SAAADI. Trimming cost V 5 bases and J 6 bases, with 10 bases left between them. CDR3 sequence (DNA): TGCGCCAGCAGTTTGCGACTGGCCGGGGAGCTGTTTTTT. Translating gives CASSLRLAGELFF.

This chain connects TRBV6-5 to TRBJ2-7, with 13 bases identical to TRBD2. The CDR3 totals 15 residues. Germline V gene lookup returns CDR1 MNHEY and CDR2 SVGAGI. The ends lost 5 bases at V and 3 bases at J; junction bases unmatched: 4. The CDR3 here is CASSILAGGHYEQYF. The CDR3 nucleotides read TGTGCCAGCAGTATACTAGCGGGGGGGCACTACGAGCAGTACTTC.

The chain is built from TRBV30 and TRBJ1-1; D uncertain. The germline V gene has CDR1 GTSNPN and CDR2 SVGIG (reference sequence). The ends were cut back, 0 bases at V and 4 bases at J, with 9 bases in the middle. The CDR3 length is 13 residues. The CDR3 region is CAWSVILGTEAFF. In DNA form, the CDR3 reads TGTGCCTGGAGTGTAATCCTAGGCACTGAAGCTTTCTTT.

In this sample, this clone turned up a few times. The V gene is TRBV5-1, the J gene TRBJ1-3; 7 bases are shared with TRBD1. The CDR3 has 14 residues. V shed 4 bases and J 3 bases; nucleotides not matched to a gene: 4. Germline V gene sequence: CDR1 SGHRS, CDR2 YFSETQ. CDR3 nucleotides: TGCGCCAGCAGCCTAGGGACAGTTGGAAACACCATATATTTT. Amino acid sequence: CASSLGTVGNTIYF.

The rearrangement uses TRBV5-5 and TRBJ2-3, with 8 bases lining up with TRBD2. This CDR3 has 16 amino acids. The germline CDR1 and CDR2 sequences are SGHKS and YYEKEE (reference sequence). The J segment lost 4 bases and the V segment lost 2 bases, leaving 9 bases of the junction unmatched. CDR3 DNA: TGTGCCAGCAGCTTTGGTAGCGGGGAGAGTTCAGATACGCAGTATTTT. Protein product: CASSFGSGESSDTQYF.

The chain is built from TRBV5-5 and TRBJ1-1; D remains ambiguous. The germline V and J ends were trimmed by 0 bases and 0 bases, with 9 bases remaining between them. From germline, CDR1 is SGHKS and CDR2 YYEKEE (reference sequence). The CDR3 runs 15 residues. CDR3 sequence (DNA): TGTGCCAGCAGCTTGGTTTTGGCCGTGAACACTGAAGCTTTCTTT. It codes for CASSLVLAVNTEAFF.

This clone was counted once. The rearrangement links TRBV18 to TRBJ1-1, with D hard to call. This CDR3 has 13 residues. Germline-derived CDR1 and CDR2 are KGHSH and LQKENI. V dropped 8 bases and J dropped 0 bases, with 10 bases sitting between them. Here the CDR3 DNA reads TGTGCCAGCACTACAAGCATGAACACTGAAGCTTTCTTT. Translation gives CASTTSMNTEAFF.

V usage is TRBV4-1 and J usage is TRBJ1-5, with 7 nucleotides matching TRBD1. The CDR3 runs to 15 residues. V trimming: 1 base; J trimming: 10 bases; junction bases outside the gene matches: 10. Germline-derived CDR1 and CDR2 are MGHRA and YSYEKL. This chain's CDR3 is CASSQGQGEGGPQHF. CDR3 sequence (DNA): TGCGCCAGCAGCCAAGGACAGGGAGAAGGTGGACCCCAGCATTTT.

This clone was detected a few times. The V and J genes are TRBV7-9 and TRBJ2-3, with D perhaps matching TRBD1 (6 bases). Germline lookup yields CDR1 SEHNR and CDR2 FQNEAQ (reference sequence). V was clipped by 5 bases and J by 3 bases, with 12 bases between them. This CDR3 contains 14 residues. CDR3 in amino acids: CASSREQGTDTQYF. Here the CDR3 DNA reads TGTGCCAGCAGCCGCGAGCAGGGGACAGATACGCAGTATTTT.

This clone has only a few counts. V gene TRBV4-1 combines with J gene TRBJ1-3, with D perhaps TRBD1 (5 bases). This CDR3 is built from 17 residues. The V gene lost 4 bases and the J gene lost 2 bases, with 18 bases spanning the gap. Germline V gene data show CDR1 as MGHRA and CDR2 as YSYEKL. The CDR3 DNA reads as TGCGCCAGCAGCCCCCAAATTAACGGGGGAACTGGAAACACCATATATTTT. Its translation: CASSPQINGGTGNTIYF.

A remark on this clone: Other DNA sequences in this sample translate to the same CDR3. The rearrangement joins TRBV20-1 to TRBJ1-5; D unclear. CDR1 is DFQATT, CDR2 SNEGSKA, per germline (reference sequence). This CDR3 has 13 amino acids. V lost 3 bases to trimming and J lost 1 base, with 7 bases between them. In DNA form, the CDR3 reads TGCAGTGCTAGTTCGGGAAGCAATCAGCCCCAGCATTTT. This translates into CSASSGSNQPQHF.

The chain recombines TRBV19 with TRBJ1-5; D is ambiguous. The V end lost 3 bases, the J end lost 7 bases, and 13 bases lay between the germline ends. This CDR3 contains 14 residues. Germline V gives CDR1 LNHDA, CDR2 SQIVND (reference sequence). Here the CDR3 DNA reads TGTGCCAGTAGTATTGGTCGGAGCGAGCAGCCCCAGCATTTT. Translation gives CASSIGRSEQPQHF.

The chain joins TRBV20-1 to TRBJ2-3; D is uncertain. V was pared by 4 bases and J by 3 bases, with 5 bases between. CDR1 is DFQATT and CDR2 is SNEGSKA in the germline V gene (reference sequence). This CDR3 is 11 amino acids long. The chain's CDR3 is CSAKSTDTQYF. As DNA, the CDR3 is TGCAGTGCTAAATCAACAGATACGCAGTATTTT.

The CDR3 DNA reads TGTGCCAGCAGCCAAATTTCAGGGGGCACTGAAGCTTTCTTT. The encoded protein is CASSQISGGTEAFF. The chain couples TRBV3-1 (or the pseudogene TRBV3-2) to TRBJ1-1; 7 bases are a match to TRBD1. The germline gives CDR1 LGHDT, CDR2 YNNKEL (reference sequence). The trim removed 2 bases at V and 4 bases at J, leaving 4 bases unmatched. There are 14 residues in the CDR3.

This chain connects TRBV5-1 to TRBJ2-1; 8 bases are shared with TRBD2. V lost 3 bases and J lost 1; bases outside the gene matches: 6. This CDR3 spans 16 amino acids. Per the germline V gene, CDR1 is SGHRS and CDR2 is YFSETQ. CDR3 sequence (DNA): TGCGCCAGCAGCTACGGGGTAGCGGGGTCCTACAATGAGCAGTTCTTC. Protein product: CASSYGVAGSYNEQFF.